A single sample gave rise to the 11 T cell receptor beta chains below, sequenced in a study of T cells in Graves' hyperthyroidism and ophthalmopathy (dated by TCRdb to the late 2010s). Receptor libraries were prepared by multiplex PCR. Sequencing instrument: Illumina HiSeq 2000. Amplification of TCR beta CDR3 regions was carried out from RNA transcripts. The first round of RT-PCR for the TCR CDR3 was performed with the HTBI primer set and the Qiagen OneStep RT-PCR kit. Using fastp at Q25 and MiXCR, TCRdb reprocessed the public reads and kept productive beta chains. Each record represents a unique CDR3 protein, reported with the most common genes and DNA among its rows. The sample includes roughly 840,000 distinct CDR3 sequences, with 38% observed a single time. Around 9.3% of the sample is held by the ten biggest clonotypes. The sequenced sample consisted of blood. The receptors stem from a man between 18 and 35 years old with Graves' hyperthyroidism.

This clonotype was picked up many times. J is TRBJ1-2 and V is TRBV15, with 9 bases matching TRBD1. V was pared by 2 bases and J by 7 bases, with 14 bases of the junction left unmatched. The CDR3 sequence is 17 residues long. Germline loops: CDR1 LNHNV, CDR2 YYDKDF (reference sequence). The CDR3 DNA sequence: TGTGCCACCAGCAGACTATACGAGGGACAGGGATGGAGTGGCTACACCTTC. Its translation is CATSRLYEGQGWSGYTF.

V and J are TRBV7-3 and TRBJ1-1; TRBD1 matches 7 bases. In germline, CDR1 is SGHTA, CDR2 FQGTGA. V lost 5 bases, J lost 6 bases, and 6 bases stayed unmatched. The CDR3 totals 13 residues. In nucleotides, the CDR3 is TGTGCCAGCAGCACCTACAGGGGTTCTGAAGCTTTCTTT. Translation gives CASSTYRGSEAFF. The full variable domain, its missing parts supplied by reference TRBV7-3 and TRBJ1-1, is GAGVSQTPSNKVTEKGKYVELRCDPISGHTALYWYRQSLGQGPEFLIYFQGTGAADDSGLPNDRFFAVRPEGSVSTLKIQRTERGDSAVYLCASSTYRGSEAFFGQGTRLTVV.

This clonotype turned up a few times. The gene calls are TRBV20-1 and TRBJ2-2; possibly TRBD1 or TRBD2 for D (5 bases each). The CDR3 has 14 amino acids. Germline CDR1 reads DFQATT; CDR2 reads SNEGSKA (reference sequence). V was cut by 0 bases and J by 6 bases, with 11 bases left in between. The CDR3 DNA reads as TGCAGTGCTAGAGATCTAGGGGAGTCCGGGGAGCTGTTTTTT. This sequence encodes CSARDLGESGELFF.

This clonotype has ten or more counts. The CDR3 loop reads CATSRQQQGGNYGYTF. CDR3 bases: TGTGCCACCAGCAGACAACAACAGGGTGGTAACTATGGCTACACCTTC. The V call is TRBV15, the J call TRBJ1-2, with D possibly matching TRBD1 (6 bases). This CDR3 contains 16 residues. V was pared by 2 bases and J by 1 base, with 14 bases between. Germline CDR1 and CDR2: LNHNV and YYDKDF (reference sequence).

A note on this clonotype: Relative to the germline gene, one junction end is altered; a read error may explain this. This rearrangement joins TRBV7-3 to TRBJ2-7; perhaps TRBD2 as D (5 bases). Looked up from germline, CDR1 is SGHTA and CDR2 is FQGTGA. The CDR3 contains 13 residues. Here the CDR3 DNA reads TGCGCCAGCAGCCAAGATCGAGGGATCGAGCAGTACTTC. Translation gives CASSQDRGIEQYF.

V and J are TRBV6-5 and TRBJ1-1, with D uncertain. V lost 7 bases and J 3 bases, leaving 12 bases between the germline ends. Germline V lookup: CDR1 MNHEY, CDR2 SVGAGI. The CDR3 extends over 13 amino acids. CDR3 loop: CASTQHADTEAFF. CDR3 bases: TGTGCCAGCACCCAACACGCGGACACTGAAGCTTTCTTT.

The chain links TRBV19 to TRBJ2-5; either TRBD1 or TRBD2 may supply D (5 bases each). CDR3 length: 12 amino acids. Trimming cost V 4 bases and J 8 bases, with 11 bases left between them. The germline V gene has CDR1 LNHDA and CDR2 SQIVND (reference sequence). Here the CDR3 reads CASSTTRGTQYF. DNA of the CDR3: TGTGCCAGTAGTACCACCCGGGGCACCCAGTACTTC.

The sample holds one count of this clonotype. A read error may explain this, as a much larger clone is one base away. This rearrangement joins TRBV7-9 to TRBJ1-5; D not resolved. Germline V gene sequence: CDR1 SEHNR, CDR2 FQNEAQ (reference sequence). There are 15 residues in the CDR3. The CDR3 protein is CASSPARNSNRPQHF. CDR3 in DNA: TGCGCCAGCAGCCCCGCCCGGAATAGCAATCGGCCCCAGCATTTT.

This clonotype was seen only a few times. This chain joins TRBV7-9 and TRBJ1-4; no clear D. V shed 2 bases and J shed 5 bases, with 12 bases lying between them. Germline CDR1 SEHNR, CDR2 FQNEAQ (reference sequence). This CDR3 has 15 residues. Here the CDR3 reads CASSLSVDGNEKLFF. Here the CDR3 DNA reads TGTGCCAGCAGCTTATCGGTAGACGGGAATGAAAAACTGTTTTTT.

This clonotype was seen ten or more times. The chain employs TRBV20-1 and TRBJ1-2; D remains unclear. Per the germline V gene, CDR1 is DFQATT and CDR2 is SNEGSKA (reference sequence). The CDR3 covers 13 residues. V lost 3 bases, J lost 6 bases, and 14 bases lay in between. The CDR3 here is CSASPPGGHGYTF. Written as DNA, the CDR3 is TGCAGTGCTAGTCCCCCCGGCGGTCATGGCTACACCTTC.

The chain recombines TRBV20-1 with TRBJ2-7, with 10 bases fitting TRBD2. V lost 3 bases to trimming and J lost 1 base; unmatched junction nucleotides: 3. Germline CDR1 DFQATT, CDR2 SNEGSKA (reference sequence). The CDR3 totals 14 residues. CDR3 sequence: CSASSGGRSYEQYF. CDR3 coding DNA: TGCAGTGCTAGTAGCGGGGGGCGATCCTACGAGCAGTACTTC.